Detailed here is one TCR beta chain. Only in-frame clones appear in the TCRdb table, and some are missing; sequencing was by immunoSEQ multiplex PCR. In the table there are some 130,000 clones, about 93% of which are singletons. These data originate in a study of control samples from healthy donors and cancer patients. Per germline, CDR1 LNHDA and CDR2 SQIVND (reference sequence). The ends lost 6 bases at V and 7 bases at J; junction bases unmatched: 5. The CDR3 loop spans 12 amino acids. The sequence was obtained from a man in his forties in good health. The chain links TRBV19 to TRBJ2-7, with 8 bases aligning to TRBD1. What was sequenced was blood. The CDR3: CASRKTGGEQYF. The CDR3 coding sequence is TGTGCCAGTAGGAAAACAGGGGGAGAGCAGTACTTC. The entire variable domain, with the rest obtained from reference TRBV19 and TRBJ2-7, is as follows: DGGITQSPKYLFRKEGQNVTLSCEQNLNHDAMYWYRQDPGQGLRLIYYSQIVNDFQKGDIAEGYSVSREKKESFPLTVTSAQKNPTAFYLCASRKTGGEQYFGPGTRLTVT.